The 26 T cell receptor beta chains presented below share a single source sample, sequenced in a study of vaccination and CD4 T cells after COVID-19. Time point denoted: late sampling 161 to 241 days after vaccination in a few convalescent patients. TCRdb reprocessed the PCR reads via MiXCR and lists one record per CDR3 protein. The top ten hold about 5.3% of the sample, which has 25,000 to 35,000 distinct CDR3 sequences, 49% seen once. The material sequenced was CD4+ T cells from blood, taken about 7 months after SARS-CoV-2 vaccination. The receptors stem from a human donor who had recovered from COVID-19.

V and J are TRBV2 and TRBJ1-2, with unresolved D. The CDR3 has 13 amino acids. V lost 3 bases to trimming and J lost 4 bases, with 9 bases between them. Germline CDR1 SNHLY, CDR2 FYNNEI. The CDR3 reads CASSDGEVYGYTF. The DNA of the CDR3 is TGTGCCAGCAGTGATGGTGAAGTCTATGGCTACACCTTC.

V gene TRBV28 combines with J gene TRBJ1-1, with 7 bases fitting TRBD1. With V trimmed by 2 bases and J by 5 bases, 5 bases remained unmatched. Germline V CDR1 and CDR2: MDHEN, SYDVKM. The CDR3 is 14 residues long. CDR3 bases: TGTGCCAGCAGTTTAATAGGGGGCCTTACTGAAGCTTTCTTT. Translating gives CASSLIGGLTEAFF.

Details on this clonotype: The junction does not match germline at one end; this may be a read error. The J gene is TRBJ2-2, the V gene TRBV7-2; 7 bases line up with TRBD2. Germline CDR1 reads SGHTA; CDR2 reads FQGNSA. The CDR3 consists of 17 residues. CDR3 DNA sequence: TGTGCCAGCAGCTTACTGGGCGGGAGTAAGAACGCCGGGGAGCTGTTTTTT. Encoded protein: CASSLLGGSKNAGELFF. The full variable domain, completed using reference TRBV7-2 and TRBJ2-2, is GAGVSQSPSNKVTEKGKDVELRCDPISGHTALYWYRQSLGQGLEFLIYFQGNSAPDKSGLPSDRFSAERTGGSVSTLTIQRTQQEDSAVYLCASSLLGGSKNAGELFFGEGSRLTVL.

The chain recombines TRBV7-6 with TRBJ2-1, with D uncertain. From germline, CDR1 is SGHVS and CDR2 FNYEAQ. V was pared by 5 bases and J by 4 bases, with 9 bases between. CDR3 length: 13 residues. CDR3 coding DNA: TGTGCCAGCAGCCCCACTGGGTACAATGAGCAGTTCTTC. It is translated as CASSPTGYNEQFF. Combining the CDR3 with reference TRBV7-6 and TRBJ2-1 gives the whole variable domain GAGVSQSPRYKVTKRGQDVALRCDPISGHVSLYWYRQALGQGPEFLTYFNYEAQQDKSGLPNDRFSAERPEGSISTLTIQRTEQRDSAMYRCASSPTGYNEQFFGPGTRLTVL.

This clonotype was counted only a few times. The chain has TRBV7-8 and TRBJ2-1; D gene ambiguous. The length of the CDR3 is 12 residues. V lost 10 bases and J 2 bases, leaving 9 bases between the germline ends. CDR1 and CDR2 from the germline V gene are SGHVS and FQNEAQ. The CDR3 DNA is TGTGCCACCAGTGGAGCCTACAATGAGCAGTTCTTC. As protein: CATSGAYNEQFF.

This clonotype was observed a few times. The chain couples TRBV19 to TRBJ1-5, with D perhaps TRBD1 (5 bases). This CDR3 has 13 amino acids. CDR1 is LNHDA, CDR2 SQIVND, per germline (reference sequence). Trimming shortened V by 7 bases and J by 3 bases, and 10 bases separated the two germline ends. The CDR3 DNA follows: TGTGCCAGTACCGACAGTTACAATCAGCCCCAGCATTTT. Residues: CASTDSYNQPQHF.

In nucleotides, the CDR3 is TGTGCCAGCAGTTCCCAGGGATTTCTCAATAATTCACCCCTCCACTTT. This encodes CASSSQGFLNNSPLHF. V and J are TRBV7-9 and TRBJ1-6; D is possibly TRBD1 (5 bases). This CDR3 has 16 amino acids. Trimming shortened V by 6 bases and J by 5 bases, and 17 bases separated the two germline ends. Germline CDR1 is SEHNR and CDR2 is FQNEAQ (reference sequence).

The V gene is TRBV21-1, the J gene TRBJ2-7; the DNA was not compared with TRBD1, the D call given in the table. TRBV21-1 is recorded as a pseudogene. CDR3 length: 16 residues. The CDR3 loop reads CASSRAGGEGVYEQYF. The CDR3 DNA sequence: TGTGCCAGCAGCCGGGCAGGGGGCGAGGGTGTCTACGAGCAGTACTTC.

The sample holds one count of this clonotype. The chain recombines TRBV19 with TRBJ2-1; D possibly corresponds to TRBD2 (6 bases). Trimming removed 5 bases from V and 9 bases from J, with 14 bases in between. Germline CDR1 and CDR2: LNHDA and SQIVND (reference sequence). This CDR3 has 13 residues. The CDR3 DNA reads as TGTGCCAGTAGTCCGGGGGTGGGGGGTGAGCAGTTCTTC. Its protein is CASSPGVGGEQFF.

The chain combines TRBV20-1 with TRBJ2-7; 8 bases are shared with TRBD1. CDR1 is DFQATT and CDR2 is SNEGSKA in the germline V gene (reference sequence). The CDR3 covers 14 residues. Trimming at V came to 7 bases and at J to 7 bases, leaving 15 bases not matched to a gene. The CDR3 loop reads CSVGSQGAHWEQYF. The CDR3 nucleotides read TGCAGTGTTGGGTCGCAGGGGGCCCACTGGGAGCAGTACTTC.

The chain links TRBV2 to TRBJ1-5, with a weak D call TRBD1 (5 bases). CDR3 length: 13 residues. Trimming removed 7 bases from V and 4 bases from J, with 11 bases in between. Germline V gene data show CDR1 as SNHLY and CDR2 as FYNNEI. CDR3 region: CASTTGRNQPQHF. For the CDR3, the DNA is TGTGCCAGCACAACAGGCAGAAATCAGCCCCAGCATTTT.

This clonotype has a handful of counts. The chain joins TRBV27 to TRBJ2-2; D is unclear. There are 15 residues in the CDR3. V lost 7 bases and J 4 bases, leaving 16 bases between the germline ends. CDR1 is MNHEY and CDR2 is SMNVEV in the germline V gene (reference sequence). The CDR3 DNA sequence: TGTGCCAGCACCAAGTTCCAAGATTCCACCGGGGAGCTGTTTTTT. Its translation: CASTKFQDSTGELFF.

In its sample, this clonotype was seen a few times. The V gene is TRBV20-1, the J gene TRBJ1-5; perhaps TRBD1 as D (6 bases). Trimming took off 2 bases at V and 0 bases at J, with 8 bases between the two ends. The germline V gene encodes CDR1 DFQATT and CDR2 SNEGSKA (reference sequence). This CDR3 is built from 14 residues. This CDR3 is CSARRGYSNQPQHF. The CDR3 nucleotides are TGCAGTGCTAGAAGGGGGTATAGCAATCAGCCCCAGCATTTT.

The chain has TRBV6-2 or TRBV6-3 and TRBJ2-7, with D perhaps matching TRBD1 (6 bases). The CDR3 is 15 amino acids. Trimming cost V 2 bases and J 7 bases, with 18 bases left between them. Looked up from germline, CDR1 is MNHEY and CDR2 is SVGEGT. CDR3 coding DNA: TGTGCCAGCAGTTACGTTGAGGAAGGGGGTAGAGAGCAGTACTTC. This sequence encodes CASSYVEEGGREQYF.

This rearrangement joins TRBV5-1 to TRBJ2-5; D ambiguous. Germline CDR1 SGHRS, CDR2 YFSETQ. V lost 0 bases and J 1 base, leaving 4 bases between the germline ends. This CDR3 comprises 13 residues. The CDR3 sequence: CASSLASQETQYF. The CDR3 bases are TGCGCCAGCAGCTTGGCATCCCAAGAGACCCAGTACTTC.

This clonotype was counted once. The rearrangement links TRBV6-1 to TRBJ2-7; no definite D call. CDR1 is MNHNS and CDR2 is SASEGT in the germline V gene. With 8 bases removed from V and 0 bases from J, the gap between germline ends came to 8 bases. CDR3 length equals 12 residues. Written as DNA, the CDR3 is TGTGCCAGCTGTAGGAACTCCTACGAGCAGTACTTC. Translation gives CASCRNSYEQYF.

The chain is built from TRBV18 and TRBJ2-7; weak D call: TRBD2 (5 bases). Trimming pared 2 bases from V and 3 bases from J, leaving 14 bases between. Per the germline V gene, CDR1 is KGHSH and CDR2 is LQKENI. This CDR3 contains 15 residues. The CDR3, as DNA: TGTGCCAGCTCACCAGATACGCGGGCTGGCTACGAGCAGTACTTC. This codes for CASSPDTRAGYEQYF.

This rearrangement joins TRBV18 to TRBJ2-1, with 9 bases aligning to TRBD2. This CDR3 is 16 amino acids long. The germline V gene has CDR1 KGHSH and CDR2 LQKENI. The V segment lost 3 bases and the J segment 4 bases; nucleotides outside the gene matches: 7. The CDR3 coding sequence is TGTGCCAGCTCACCGGAAGCGGGAGGCCTTTACAATGAGCAGTTCTTC. As protein: CASSPEAGGLYNEQFF.

V gene TRBV11-3 combines with J gene TRBJ2-3; 10 nucleotides line up with TRBD1. Germline-derived CDR1 and CDR2 are SGHNT and YENEEA. The CDR3 runs 15 residues. The ends lost 4 bases at V and 1 base at J; junction bases unmatched: 2. The CDR3 DNA reads TGTGCCAGCAGCTCCGGACAGGGGGGCACAGATACGCAGTATTTT. Its protein is CASSSGQGGTDTQYF. The full variable domain, in which reference TRBV11-3 and TRBJ2-3 provide the parts outside the CDR3, is EAGVVQSPRYKIIEKKQPVAFWCNPISGHNTLYWYLQNLGQGPELLIRYENEEAVDDSQLPKDRFSAERLKGVDSTLKIQPAELGDSAVYLCASSSGQGGTDTQYFGPGTRLTVL.

This clonotype has only a few counts. The chain is built from TRBV5-8 and TRBJ1-2, with 7 nucleotides matching TRBD1. The ends lost 4 bases at V and 7 bases at J; junction bases unmatched: 7. CDR1 is SGHTS and CDR2 is YDEGEE in the germline V gene. The CDR3 has 13 residues. The CDR3 here is CASSDRDSSGYTF. The CDR3 region has the DNA TGTGCCAGCAGCGACCGGGACAGTAGTGGCTACACCTTC.

This chain uses TRBV20-1 with TRBJ2-5, with 11 bases lining up with TRBD2. After removal of 5 bases from V and 3 bases from J, the junction contained 14 bases not matched to a gene. Germline assignment: CDR1 DFQATT and CDR2 SNEGSKA (reference sequence). The CDR3 extends over 17 amino acids. The CDR3 DNA reads as TGCAGTGCTCACGGACTAGCGGGCTACGGTCGGGAAGAGACCCAGTACTTC. Encoded protein: CSAHGLAGYGREETQYF.

The genes are TRBV12-3 or TRBV12-4 and TRBJ1-5; perhaps TRBD1 as D (6 bases). The CDR3 extends over 16 amino acids. Trimming removed 6 bases at V and 5 bases at J, with 20 bases between. CDR3 protein: CASSPAAAQGYQPQHF. DNA of the CDR3: TGTGCCAGCAGCCCCGCCGCGGCGCAGGGGTATCAGCCCCAGCATTTT.

The chain couples TRBV2 to TRBJ2-4; D is uncertain. V lost 6 bases and J 1 base, leaving 10 bases between the germline ends. There are 14 residues in the CDR3. Germline V gene data show CDR1 as SNHLY and CDR2 as FYNNEI. Here the CDR3 reads CASSRMWAKNIQYF. As DNA, the CDR3 is TGTGCCAGCAGCAGGATGTGGGCCAAAAACATTCAGTACTTC.

This clonotype was detected only a few times. The chain joins TRBV27 to TRBJ1-2, with a possible D match to TRBD1 (5 bases). With 3 bases removed from V and 2 bases from J, the gap between germline ends came to 22 bases. Germline loops: CDR1 MNHEY, CDR2 SMNVEV (reference sequence). CDR3 length: 18 residues. The CDR3 reads CASSFFRGFGTGNYGYTF. For the CDR3, the DNA is TGTGCCAGCAGTTTTTTCCGGGGGTTTGGTACAGGCAACTATGGCTACACCTTC.

A few counts support this clonotype. The chain combines TRBV27 with TRBJ1-6; TRBD1 might be the D (5 bases). This CDR3 region has 15 residues. Per the germline V gene, CDR1 is MNHEY and CDR2 is SMNVEV (reference sequence). Deletions cut 8 bases from V and 0 bases from J, with 11 bases between. The CDR3 nucleotides are TGTGCCAGCCGGGGCGGAAGCTCCTATAATTCACCCCTCCACTTT. This encodes CASRGGSSYNSPLHF.

The rearrangement uses TRBV28 and TRBJ1-2; D unresolved. This CDR3 region has 13 residues. Germline loops: CDR1 MDHEN, CDR2 SYDVKM. Trimming pared 10 bases from V and 0 bases from J, leaving 12 bases between. The CDR3 region has the DNA TGTGCCACTCACGACGGATCTAACTATGGCTACACCTTC. Translated: CATHDGSNYGYTF.